The subject of this entry is one TCR beta chain. The sample originates from a study of control samples from healthy donors and cancer patients. Data came from immunoSEQ multiplex PCR; TCRdb stores just in-frame clones and leaves some out. The data contain 100,000 to 150,000 clones, roughly 90% of them singletons. The germline CDR1 and CDR2 sequences are ENHRY and SYGVKD. The V end lost 0 bases, the J end lost 1 base, and 15 bases lay between the germline ends. The length of the CDR3 is 17 residues. Sequencing used blood. This sequence was found in a man between 18 and 35 years old in good health. The chain joins TRBV10-3 to TRBJ1-1; D may be TRBD1 (5 bases). The CDR3 DNA sequence: TGTGCCATCAGTGAGTCCGGCCAGGGCGATGGGAACACTGAAGCTTTCTTT. This codes for CAISESGQGDGNTEAFF.